These 30 T cell receptor beta chains came from one sample sequenced in a study of CD8 T cells in Susac syndrome (dated by TCRdb to about 2019). The library relied on the immunoSEQ multiplex PCR assay. RNA was extracted using the RNeasy kit, and about 0.45 to 1 microgram was reverse transcribed with random hexamers. TCRdb reran the public reads through fastp at Q25 and MiXCR, keeping productive beta chains. Identical CDR3 proteins give one entry, which carries the most common genes and DNA. The sample contains under 200,000 distinct CDR3 sequences, roughly 91% of them found a single time. The ten largest clones take up around 0.1% of the sample. The sequenced sample consisted of CD4+ T cells from PBMCs. The receptors were gathered from a human donor with Susac syndrome.

V is TRBV3-1 and J is TRBJ2-7; maybe TRBD1 (6 bases). This CDR3 is 11 amino acids long. Germline V CDR1 and CDR2: LGHDT, YNNKEL (reference sequence). Trimming cost V 4 bases and J 5 bases, with 6 bases left between them. The CDR3 region is CASSRTDEQYF. The CDR3 DNA is TGTGCCAGCAGCCGGACAGACGAGCAGTACTTC.

The V and J genes are TRBV5-1 and TRBJ2-7; D remains unclear. This CDR3 is built from 14 residues. Germline CDR1 reads SGHRS; CDR2 reads YFSETQ. Trimming took off 2 bases at V and 2 bases at J, with 11 bases between the two ends. DNA of the CDR3: TGCGCCAGCAGCTTCCCAAGGGAACCCTACGAGCAGTACTTC. The encoded protein is CASSFPREPYEQYF. Supplemented by reference TRBV5-1 and TRBJ2-7, the full variable domain reads KAGVTQTPRYLIKTRGQQVTLSCSPISGHRSVSWYQQTPGQGLQFLFEYFSETQRNKGNFPGRFSGRQFSNSRSEMNVSTLELGDSALYLCASSFPREPYEQYFGPGTRLTVT.

The table lists this clonotype with a count of one. The chain carries TRBV12-3 or TRBV12-4 and TRBJ2-3; TRBD2 matches 12 bases. The V segment lost 4 bases and the J segment 4 bases; nucleotides outside the gene matches: 9. This CDR3 is built from 17 residues. CDR3 residues: CASSSAELAGGADTQYF. DNA for the CDR3: TGTGCCAGCAGTTCCGCCGAACTAGCGGGAGGAGCAGATACGCAGTATTTT.

V gene TRBV7-9 combines with J gene TRBJ2-1; D perhaps matches TRBD2 (5 bases). From germline, CDR1 is SEHNR and CDR2 FQNEAQ (reference sequence). Between the trimmed V and J ends, which lost 1 base and 0 bases, there was a span of 13 bases. The length of the CDR3 is 17 residues. CDR3 amino acids: CASSLVVRLPSYNEQFF. Here the CDR3 DNA reads TGTGCCAGCAGCTTAGTAGTTCGACTACCCTCCTACAATGAGCAGTTCTTC.

The chain recombines TRBV20-1 with TRBJ2-3, with 7 nucleotides matching TRBD1. Germline V lookup: CDR1 DFQATT, CDR2 SNEGSKA (reference sequence). The CDR3 is 14 residues long. After removal of 3 bases from V and 5 bases from J, the junction contained 8 bases not matched to a gene. CDR3 protein: CSASKQGRQDTQYF. DNA of the CDR3: TGCAGTGCTAGTAAACAGGGGCGGCAAGATACGCAGTATTTT.

V gene TRBV6-2 or TRBV6-3 combines with J gene TRBJ2-7, with 11 bases fitting TRBD1. Germline CDR1 and CDR2: MNHEY and SVGEGT. V lost 5 bases to trimming and J lost 7 bases; unmatched junction nucleotides: 10. CDR3 length equals 15 residues. The CDR3 reads CASSRTGTGGSEQYF. The CDR3 nucleotides read TGTGCCAGCAGTCGAACCGGGACAGGGGGTTCAGAGCAGTACTTC.

The chain uses TRBV12-3 or TRBV12-4 and TRBJ2-7, with D hard to call. Trimming pared 6 bases from V and 4 bases from J, leaving 13 bases between. CDR3 length: 13 amino acids. The CDR3 DNA reads TGTGCCAGCAGCCGAAATCCACTTTACGAGCAGTACTTC. It codes for CASSRNPLYEQYF.

The V and J genes are TRBV12-3 or TRBV12-4 and TRBJ1-1; 8 positions agree with TRBD1. The CDR3 runs 14 residues. V gave up 5 bases and J gave up 4 bases; unmatched junction bases: 6. The CDR3 nucleotides are TGTGCCAGCAGTCGCGAAACAGGGGGCACTGAAGCTTTCTTT. It specifies CASSRETGGTEAFF.

This clonotype was counted a few times. The chain is built from TRBV5-4 and TRBJ2-3, with unresolved D. Trimming cost V 5 bases and J 1 base, with 5 bases left between them. Germline CDR1 reads SGHNT; CDR2 reads YYREEE (reference sequence). CDR3 length equals 12 residues. CDR3 in amino acids: CASSSGTDTQYF. As DNA, the CDR3 is TGTGCCAGCAGTTCGGGCACAGATACGCAGTATTTT.

The chain is built from TRBV14 and TRBJ2-3, with 8 nucleotides matching TRBD1. Germline V CDR1 and CDR2: SGHDN, FVKESK. CDR3 size: 15 residues. V was pared by 4 bases and J by 1 base, with 4 bases of the junction left unmatched. This chain's CDR3 is CASSPYRGGTDTQYF. The CDR3 nucleotides read TGTGCCAGCAGCCCTTACAGGGGGGGCACAGATACGCAGTATTTT.

The genes are TRBV7-9 and TRBJ1-1; D possibly corresponds to TRBD1 (5 bases). CDR1 is SEHNR and CDR2 is FQNEAQ in the germline V gene (reference sequence). This CDR3 spans 13 amino acids. V was cut by 3 bases and J by 1 base, with 6 bases left in between. In DNA, the CDR3 is TGTGCCAGCAGCTTTAGGGGGAACACTGAAGCTTTCTTT. This codes for CASSFRGNTEAFF.

This clonotype was recorded a few times. The chain joins TRBV20-1 to TRBJ2-5; TRBD2 agrees at 7 bases. V was clipped by 0 bases and J by 6 bases; unmatched bases: 7. Germline CDR1 is DFQATT and CDR2 is SNEGSKA (reference sequence). The CDR3 totals 14 residues. In DNA form, the CDR3 reads TGCAGTGCTAGAGATCTGGGGGGGTGGAAGACCCAGTACTTC. As protein: CSARDLGGWKTQYF.

This rearrangement joins TRBV3-1 to TRBJ1-1, with D possibly TRBD1 on 5 matching bases. The CDR3 loop spans 14 amino acids. With 0 bases removed from V and 4 bases from J, the gap between germline ends came to 9 bases. The germline V gene encodes CDR1 LGHDT and CDR2 YNNKEL (reference sequence). CDR3 in amino acids: CASSQDVGGTEAFF. The DNA of the CDR3 is TGTGCCAGCAGCCAAGATGTCGGGGGCACTGAAGCTTTCTTT.

This chain uses TRBV30 with TRBJ2-7, with D possibly being TRBD2 (5 bases). The CDR3 is 13 amino acids. Trimming removed 1 base from V and 4 bases from J, with 11 bases in between. Germline V gene lookup returns CDR1 GTSNPN and CDR2 SVGIG (reference sequence). CDR3 bases: TGTGCCTGGAGTGGAGGGAATTATTACGAGCAGTACTTC. Residues: CAWSGGNYYEQYF.

The chain uses TRBV7-6 and TRBJ1-5; D remains unclear. Germline V CDR1 and CDR2: SGHVS, FNYEAQ. With 0 bases removed from V and 1 base from J, the gap between germline ends came to 10 bases. CDR3 length equals 16 residues. The CDR3 nucleotides are TGTGCCAGCAGCTTAGCGTATGGAGACAGCAATCAGCCCCAGCATTTT. It specifies CASSLAYGDSNQPQHF.

This clonotype came up once. V and J are TRBV6-4 and TRBJ1-5; the D gene is possibly TRBD1 (5 bases). Deletions cut 4 bases from V and 6 bases from J, with 10 bases between. Germline-derived CDR1 and CDR2 are MRHNA and SNTAGT. The length of the CDR3 is 13 residues. The CDR3 region is CASSVGGTQPQHF. In DNA, the CDR3 is TGTGCCAGCAGTGTGGGGGGAACTCAGCCCCAGCATTTT.

The genes are TRBV4-1 and TRBJ1-4; maybe TRBD1 (5 bases). Germline CDR1 is MGHRA and CDR2 is YSYEKL. V lost 3 bases, J lost 2 bases, and 16 bases lay in between. The CDR3 extends over 17 amino acids. The CDR3 sequence is CASSQGPSGRTNEKLFF. The CDR3 DNA is TGCGCCAGCAGCCAGGGGCCATCGGGACGCACTAATGAAAAACTGTTTTTT.

V and J are TRBV6-1 and TRBJ1-5, with D tentatively TRBD1 (5 bases). With 2 bases removed from V and 6 bases from J, the gap between germline ends came to 17 bases. The CDR3 contains 16 residues. Germline CDR1 is MNHNS and CDR2 is SASEGT. The CDR3 DNA follows: TGTGCCAGCAGTGAAAGGGACGCCCAATTCGGTCAGCCCCAGCATTTT. It is translated as CASSERDAQFGQPQHF.

The chain joins TRBV5-5 to TRBJ2-1, with D unresolved. V lost 0 bases, J lost 9 bases, and 7 bases lay in between. Germline CDR1 is SGHKS and CDR2 is YYEKEE (reference sequence). The CDR3 runs 12 residues. As DNA, the CDR3 is TGTGCCAGCAGCTTGGTAGCCCCTGAGCAGTTCTTC. Translated: CASSLVAPEQFF.

V is TRBV2 and J is TRBJ1-3; D is unresolved. Per the germline V gene, CDR1 is SNHLY and CDR2 is FYNNEI. The CDR3 covers 15 residues. V was pared by 4 bases and J by 0 bases, with 10 bases between. The CDR3 sequence is CASSVVSSSGNTIYF. The CDR3 coding sequence is TGTGCCAGCAGTGTGGTCTCTAGCTCTGGAAACACCATATATTTT.

This chain connects TRBV20-1 to TRBJ2-1; D is unclear. The CDR3 runs 12 residues. Trimming left V 3 bases short and J 5 bases short, with 8 bases between. CDR1 is DFQATT and CDR2 is SNEGSKA in the germline V gene (reference sequence). The CDR3 region has the DNA TGCAGTGCTAGCCCCCACCACAATGAGCAGTTCTTC. This encodes CSASPHHNEQFF.

V is TRBV7-9 and J is TRBJ2-3; TRBD2 matches at 7 bases. Germline CDR1 and CDR2: SEHNR and FQNEAQ (reference sequence). The V gene end was trimmed by 6 bases and the J gene end by 6 bases; junction bases not matched to a gene: 21. This CDR3 region has 18 residues. CDR3 DNA sequence: TGTGCCAGCAGATTTTCGGGTCCTAGCGGTCAGACTGGCGATACGCAGTATTTT. Translation: CASRFSGPSGQTGDTQYF.

V usage is TRBV12-3 or TRBV12-4 and J usage is TRBJ1-1; no clear D gene. Trimming removed 6 bases at V and 5 bases at J, with 13 bases between. The CDR3 is 13 residues long. The DNA of the CDR3 is TGTGCCAGCAGGCCCCGCACAGTTACTGAAGCTTTCTTT. Translating it yields CASRPRTVTEAFF.

V and J are TRBV10-3 and TRBJ1-5; no firm D call. The CDR3 consists of 14 residues. Germline CDR1 is ENHRY and CDR2 is SYGVKD. Trimming removed 8 bases from V and 0 bases from J, with 11 bases in between. Here the CDR3 reads CAIGGRASNQPQHF. The CDR3 bases are TGTGCCATCGGAGGGAGGGCTAGCAATCAGCCCCAGCATTTT.

The V gene is TRBV19, the J gene TRBJ2-1; D is possibly TRBD1 or TRBD2 (5 bases each). Deletions cut 5 bases from V and 6 bases from J, with 11 bases between. Per germline, CDR1 LNHDA and CDR2 SQIVND (reference sequence). The CDR3 loop spans 13 amino acids. CDR3 amino acids: CASSGTRGNEQFF. The CDR3 DNA sequence: TGTGCCAGTAGTGGGACCCGGGGCAATGAGCAGTTCTTC. Variable domain in full (rest from reference TRBV19 and TRBJ2-1): DGGITQSPKYLFRKEGQNVTLSCEQNLNHDAMYWYRQDPGQGLRLIYYSQIVNDFQKGDIAEGYSVSREKKESFPLTVTSAQKNPTAFYLCASSGTRGNEQFFGPGTRLTVL.

The J gene is TRBJ2-1, the V gene TRBV19; TRBD1 matches 7 bases. From germline, CDR1 is LNHDA and CDR2 SQIVND (reference sequence). The CDR3 is made up of 15 amino acids. J was trimmed by 2 bases and V by 4 bases; bases with no gene match: 5. The CDR3 DNA follows: TGTGCCAGTAGTACGACAGGGACCCCCTACAATGAGCAGTTCTTC. Translated, it gives CASSTTGTPYNEQFF.

This clonotype was seen just once. The chain combines TRBV5-1 with TRBJ2-5; 9 positions match TRBD2. Germline V lookup: CDR1 SGHRS, CDR2 YFSETQ. The CDR3 covers 20 residues. After removal of 0 bases from V and 4 bases from J, the junction contained 19 bases not matched to a gene. The CDR3 loop is CASSLERGSGGLRRRETQYF. The CDR3 nucleotides are TGCGCCAGCAGCTTGGAGCGTGGTAGCGGGGGACTTCGGAGGCGAGAGACCCAGTACTTC. The full variable domain, in which reference TRBV5-1 and TRBJ2-5 provide the parts outside the CDR3, is KAGVTQTPRYLIKTRGQQVTLSCSPISGHRSVSWYQQTPGQGLQFLFEYFSETQRNKGNFPGRFSGRQFSNSRSEMNVSTLELGDSALYLCASSLERGSGGLRRRETQYFGPGTRLLVL.

The rearrangement joins TRBV6-1 to TRBJ2-6, with TRBD1 as a possible D gene (5 bases). Trimming removed 8 bases at V and 2 bases at J, with 19 bases between. In germline, CDR1 is MNHNS, CDR2 SASEGT. There are 17 residues in the CDR3. The CDR3 DNA reads TGTGCCAGCTCCGGTCGCCCTCAGGGTGCTGGGGCCAACGTCCTGACTTTC. Protein: CASSGRPQGAGANVLTF.

This chain joins TRBV5-5 and TRBJ2-5; 8 bases agree with TRBD1. The length of the CDR3 is 14 residues. Germline V gene sequence: CDR1 SGHKS, CDR2 YYEKEE (reference sequence). Germline trimming cut 3 bases from V and 2 bases from J; bases unmatched to any gene: 3. Here the CDR3 DNA reads TGTGCCAGCAGCTCCACAGGGGGACAAGAGACCCAGTACTTC. Protein: CASSSTGGQETQYF. Full variable domain (remainder filled in from reference TRBV5-5 and TRBJ2-5): DAGVTQSPTHLIKTRGQQVTLRCSPISGHKSVSWYQQVLGQGPQFIFQYYEKEERGRGNFPDRFSARQFPNYSSELNVNALLLGDSALYLCASSSTGGQETQYFGPGTRLLVL.

This chain uses TRBV11-2 with TRBJ2-1; D is perhaps TRBD2 (5 bases). The CDR3 is 14 residues long. From germline, CDR1 is SGHAT and CDR2 FQNNGV. Trimming stripped 7 bases from V and 4 bases from J, with 14 bases between. CDR3 DNA sequence: TGTGCCAGCACCCGGTTGGGCGGGTACAATGAGCAGTTCTTC. It codes for CASTRLGGYNEQFF. The full variable domain, in which reference TRBV11-2 and TRBJ2-1 provide the parts outside the CDR3, is EAGVAQSPRYKIIEKRQSVAFWCNPISGHATLYWYQQILGQGPKLLIQFQNNGVVDDSQLPKDRFSAERLKGVDSTLKIQPAKLEDSAVYLCASTRLGGYNEQFFGPGTRLTVL.